These 20 T cell receptor beta chains came from one sample sequenced in a study of cytomegalovirus exposure and HLA in healthy donors. PCR employed 60 Vbeta and 13 Jbeta primers. Only in-frame clones appear in the TCRdb table, and some are missing; sequencing was by immunoSEQ multiplex PCR. The sample contains approximately 140,000 clones, around 60% of which appear only once. The sample was PBMCs. These receptors were taken from a woman aged 60 to 75 in good health and CMV-seropositive.

In this sample, this clone turned up a few times. This chain links TRBV7-9 with TRBJ1-3; 7 bases match TRBD1. V lost 3 bases, J lost 0 bases, and 5 bases stayed unmatched. The CDR3 spans 16 residues. CDR1 and CDR2 (germline): SEHNR, FQNEAQ (reference sequence). The CDR3 region has the DNA TGTGCCAGCAGCTTCGACAGGGTCTCCTCTGGAAACACCATATATTTT. Amino acid sequence: CASSFDRVSSGNTIYF.

About this clone itself: In the same sample, other DNA sequences code for this CDR3. V gene TRBV7-2 combines with J gene TRBJ2-5; D ambiguous. CDR3 length equals 13 residues. V lost 8 bases and J lost 1, with 11 bases in between. Germline V gene sequence: CDR1 SGHTA, CDR2 FQGNSA. Written as DNA, the CDR3 is TGTGCCAGCTCCCGGTCCCTCCAAGAGACCCAGTACTTC. Its translation is CASSRSLQETQYF.

The V gene is TRBV18, the J gene TRBJ1-3, with a tentative D call TRBD1 (5 bases). Trimming removed 3 bases from V and 0 bases from J, with 12 bases in between. The CDR3 has 16 amino acids. Germline V lookup: CDR1 KGHSH, CDR2 LQKENI. The CDR3 sequence: CASSPSTAHSGNTIYF. The CDR3 nucleotides read TGTGCCAGCTCACCGTCGACAGCTCACTCTGGAAACACCATATATTTT.

The J gene is TRBJ2-5, the V gene TRBV2, with TRBD2 matching 8 bases. The J segment lost 7 bases and the V segment lost 5 bases, leaving 21 bases of the junction unmatched. The CDR3 length is 18 residues. Germline V lookup: CDR1 SNHLY, CDR2 FYNNEI. The CDR3 reads CASSLGSGEPLAGWTQYF. Written as DNA, the CDR3 is TGTGCCAGCAGTCTGGGTAGCGGAGAACCCTTAGCGGGGTGGACCCAGTACTTC. The entire variable domain, with the rest obtained from reference TRBV2 and TRBJ2-5, is as follows: EPEVTQTPSHQVTQMGQEVILRCVPISNHLYFYWYRQILGQKVEFLVSFYNNEISEKSEIFDDQFSVERPDGSNFTLKIRSTKLEDSAMYFCASSLGSGEPLAGWTQYFGPGTRLLVL.

CDR3 DNA sequence: TGTGCCAGCTCACCCCCGCCCGGGGATACGCAGTATTTT. Translation: CASSPPPGDTQYF. The chain has TRBV18 and TRBJ2-3, with D unresolved. Germline V CDR1 and CDR2: KGHSH, LQKENI. Trimming took 3 bases from V and 6 from J, leaving 10 bases between them. The CDR3 is 13 amino acids.

The chain carries TRBV7-9 and TRBJ1-2; no clear D gene. The germline V and J ends were trimmed by 5 bases and 7 bases, with 8 bases remaining between them. Per the germline V gene, CDR1 is SEHNR and CDR2 is FQNEAQ (reference sequence). The CDR3 loop spans 11 amino acids. CDR3 DNA: TGTGCCAGCAGCCTACAGTCTGGCTACACCTTC. This translates into CASSLQSGYTF.

The gene calls are TRBV25-1 and TRBJ2-7; the match to TRBD2 covers 11 bases. The trim removed 4 bases at V and 5 bases at J, leaving 10 bases unmatched. CDR1 and CDR2 from the germline V gene are MGHDK and SYGVNS. This CDR3 has 16 residues. CDR3 in amino acids: CASSAWTSGSRDEQYF. CDR3 DNA: TGTGCCAGCAGTGCCTGGACTAGCGGGTCGAGGGACGAGCAGTACTTC.

V and J are TRBV10-3 and TRBJ2-7; D is unclear. The CDR3 length is 13 residues. Germline CDR1 and CDR2: ENHRY and SYGVKD. Trimming took off 0 bases at V and 3 bases at J, with 6 bases between the two ends. CDR3 protein: CAISESENYEQYF. Here the CDR3 DNA reads TGTGCCATCAGTGAGTCCGAGAACTACGAGCAGTACTTC.

This clone was found once. The genes are TRBV9 and TRBJ2-1; 8 positions agree with TRBD2. The CDR3 is 15 residues long. Germline V gives CDR1 SGDLS, CDR2 YYNGEE. Trimming at V came to 3 bases and at J to 5 bases, leaving 7 bases not matched to a gene. Written as DNA, the CDR3 is TGTGCCAGCAGCGGGGGACTAGTGGGTCACAATGAGCAGTTCTTC. It is translated as CASSGGLVGHNEQFF.

This clone occurred a few times. The chain combines TRBV25-1 with TRBJ2-1; tentatively, D is TRBD1 (6 bases). This CDR3 is built from 17 residues. Trimming removed 3 bases at V and 8 bases at J, with 23 bases between. Germline lookup yields CDR1 MGHDK and CDR2 SYGVNS. The CDR3 loop is CASSDGPSRGGGDEQFF. CDR3 DNA sequence: TGTGCCAGCAGTGATGGGCCTAGCAGAGGGGGTGGGGATGAGCAGTTCTTC.

This chain links TRBV9 with TRBJ2-2; 10 bases line up with TRBD2. Trimming took 3 bases from V and 5 from J; bases not matched to a gene: 7. This CDR3 has 16 amino acids. The germline gives CDR1 SGDLS, CDR2 YYNGEE. The CDR3 region has the DNA TGTGCCAGCAGCGGTGCTAGCGGGAGCCAGACCGGGGAGCTGTTTTTT. Protein sequence: CASSGASGSQTGELFF.

The V gene is TRBV5-1, the J gene TRBJ2-1, with TRBD2 matching over 9 bases. From germline, CDR1 is SGHRS and CDR2 YFSETQ. The J segment lost 0 bases and the V segment lost 5 bases, leaving 15 bases of the junction unmatched. The CDR3 is made up of 19 amino acids. CDR3 in amino acids: CASSFGSAGGPISYNEQFF. In DNA form, the CDR3 reads TGCGCCAGCAGTTTTGGGTCTGCGGGAGGGCCCATCTCCTACAATGAGCAGTTCTTC.

The chain combines TRBV28 with TRBJ1-2; 10 nucleotides line up with TRBD1. Trimming at V came to 5 bases and at J to 3 bases, leaving 9 bases not matched to a gene. Germline V lookup: CDR1 MDHEN, CDR2 SYDVKM. The CDR3 is 16 residues long. CDR3 sequence (DNA): TGTGCCAGCAGTCCGGGACAGGGGTCTCTATACTATGGCTACACCTTC. Encoded protein: CASSPGQGSLYYGYTF.

This sequence joins TRBV4-2 and TRBJ1-2; D call uncertain. The CDR3 contains 16 residues. V shed 0 bases and J shed 6 bases, with 17 bases lying between them. Germline-derived CDR1 and CDR2 are LGHNA and YNFKEQ. The CDR3 DNA sequence: TGTGCCAGCAGCCAAGATCTTTTAACCGCGGGGAATGGCTACACCTTC. Translating gives CASSQDLLTAGNGYTF.

The chain uses TRBV4-1 and TRBJ1-2, with D possibly matching TRBD1 (5 bases). CDR1 is MGHRA, CDR2 YSYEKL, per germline. The CDR3 length is 16 residues. V was shortened by 1 base and J by 7 bases, with 19 bases between the two germline ends. The DNA for the CDR3 is TGCGCCAGCAGCCAAGGTGGGGGGGGTCGTTTTCCTGGCTACACCTTC. Its translation is CASSQGGGGRFPGYTF.

The rearrangement joins TRBV28 to TRBJ2-2; D may be TRBD2 (6 bases). Trimming removed 6 bases from V and 1 base from J, with 18 bases in between. Germline CDR1 MDHEN, CDR2 SYDVKM. This CDR3 is 17 amino acids long. This CDR3 is CASSKSRRAWNTGELFF. The DNA for the CDR3 is TGTGCCAGCAGCAAGTCCCGGAGGGCCTGGAACACCGGGGAGCTGTTTTTT.

The chain couples TRBV2 to TRBJ2-2; 10 nucleotides align to TRBD2. J lost 3 bases, V lost 4 bases, and 8 bases had no gene match. The length of the CDR3 is 17 residues. Germline V gene sequence: CDR1 SNHLY, CDR2 FYNNEI. CDR3 DNA: TGTGCCAGCAGTGGGCTGCTAGCGGGAGTCCACACCGGGGAGCTGTTTTTT. As protein: CASSGLLAGVHTGELFF.

The chain's CDR3 is CASSPTSGRIGGELFF. The CDR3 bases are TGCGCCAGCAGCCCCACTAGCGGGAGGATAGGCGGGGAGCTGTTTTTT. V usage is TRBV4-3 and J usage is TRBJ2-2; the match to TRBD2 covers 12 bases. CDR3 length: 16 amino acids. The trim removed 4 bases at V and 7 bases at J, leaving 7 bases unmatched. Germline CDR1 is LGHNA and CDR2 is YSLEER.

This rearrangement joins TRBV5-4 to TRBJ2-5, with D unclear. The V and J ends lost 6 bases and 5 bases respectively, with 17 bases between them. The CDR3 consists of 14 residues. The germline gives CDR1 SGHNT, CDR2 YYREEE (reference sequence). The CDR3 reads CASTYPVTVETQYF. The CDR3 DNA reads TGTGCCAGCACCTACCCGGTCACCGTGGAGACCCAGTACTTC.

Notes on this clone: In the same sample, other DNA sequences code for this CDR3. This chain joins TRBV30 and TRBJ2-1, with D unclear. This CDR3 has 11 amino acids. Germline values: CDR1 GTSNPN, CDR2 SVGIG (reference sequence). CDR3 sequence: CALALYNEQFF. DNA of the CDR3: TGTGCATTGGCCCTCTACAATGAGCAGTTCTTC.